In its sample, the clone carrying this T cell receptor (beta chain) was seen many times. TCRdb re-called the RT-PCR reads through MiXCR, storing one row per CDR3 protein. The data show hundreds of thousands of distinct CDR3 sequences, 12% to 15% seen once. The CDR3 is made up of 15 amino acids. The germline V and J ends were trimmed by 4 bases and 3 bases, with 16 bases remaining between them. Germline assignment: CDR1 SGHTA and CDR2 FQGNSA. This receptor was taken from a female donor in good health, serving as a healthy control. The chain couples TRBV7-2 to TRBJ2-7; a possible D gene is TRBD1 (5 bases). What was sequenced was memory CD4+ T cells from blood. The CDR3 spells CASSSPTATLYEQYF. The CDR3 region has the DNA TGTGCCAGCAGCTCCCCGACAGCCACACTCTACGAGCAGTACTTC. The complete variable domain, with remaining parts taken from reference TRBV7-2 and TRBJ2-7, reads GAGVSQSPSNKVTEKGKDVELRCDPISGHTALYWYRQSLGQGLEFLIYFQGNSAPDKSGLPSDRFSAERTGGSVSTLTIQRTQQEDSAVYLCASSSPTATLYEQYFGPGTRLTVT.